This T cell receptor (beta chain) is from a study of blood T cells in healthy people across ages. Across the whole study: Template switching caught about one barcoded beta molecule for each two T cells.

Isolation of PBMCs gave at least 7 million cells per sample. V was cut by 0 bases and J by 0 bases, with 12 bases left in between. Germline CDR1 MNHEY, CDR2 SMNVEV (reference sequence). This CDR3 contains 17 residues. This clonotype was seen more than once but under ten times. Through a sample-barcoded 5' primer and a J-beta primer mix, a second PCR was run for about 6 to 11 cycles. Per sample, CDR3-containing paired-end reads numbered at least 3 million. TCRdb ran MiXCR on the 5' RACE reads and lists one entry per CDR3 protein. The data hold 1 million or so distinct CDR3 sequences, with 40% to 45% observed a single time.

The sequencing sample was made of blood. The chain uses TRBV27 and TRBJ2-4, with a possible D match to TRBD1 (5 bases). The receptor was derived from a woman aged 55-69 years in good health. This chain's CDR3 is CASSLSRTSLAKNIQYF. CDR3 in DNA: TGTGCCAGCAGTTTATCGAGGACATCCCTAGCCAAAAACATTCAGTACTTC.